This T cell receptor (beta chain) was retrieved from a study of cytomegalovirus exposure and HLA in healthy donors. With 60 Vbeta and 13 Jbeta primers, the PCR was carried out. Measured with immunoSEQ multiplex PCR; TCRdb has only the in-frame clones, and not every one. Found here are around 300,000 clones, around 65% of them singletons; the top ten hold about 2.2%. The CDR3 spans 16 residues. CDR1 and CDR2 (germline): SGDLS, YYNGEE. V shed 0 bases and J 4 bases; nucleotides not matched to a gene: 10. This receptor was taken from a female donor in good health and CMV-seronegative. The sequenced sample was PBMCs. The chain has TRBV9 and TRBJ2-7; 7 bases fit TRBD2. The CDR3 is CASSVAQGGMAYEQYF. DNA of the CDR3: TGTGCCAGCAGCGTAGCTCAGGGAGGGATGGCATACGAGCAGTACTTC.